The 10 T cell receptor beta chains below come from one sample, sequenced in a study of blood T cell repertoires in COVID-19. TCRdb keeps only in-frame clones here, not all; method: immunoSEQ multiplex PCR. The sample shows some 260,000 clones, approximately 81% of them seen only once. Sequencing input: peripheral blood. The receptors originated from a woman aged 18-30 years with acute or convalescent COVID-19.

This clone has only a few counts. V usage is TRBV5-4 and J usage is TRBJ1-1, with TRBD1 matching 9 bases. The CDR3 covers 14 residues. With V trimmed by 3 bases and J by 4 bases, 4 bases remained unmatched. Germline V gives CDR1 SGHNT, CDR2 YYREEE (reference sequence). The CDR3 DNA is TGTGCCAGCAGCTGGGACAGGGTGAGCACTGAAGCTTTCTTT. Its translation is CASSWDRVSTEAFF.

The chain employs TRBV10-3 and TRBJ2-1; tentatively, D is TRBD1 (5 bases). Trimming pared 3 bases from V and 1 base from J, leaving 10 bases between. Germline CDR1 reads ENHRY; CDR2 reads SYGVKD. CDR3 length equals 15 residues. In nucleotides, the CDR3 is TGTGCCATCAGTGATTCTCAGGGTTCCTACAATGAGCAGTTCTTC. This codes for CAISDSQGSYNEQFF.

This clone was seen many times. This sequence joins TRBV6-6 and TRBJ2-7, with D maybe TRBD1 (6 bases). V was pared by 7 bases and J by 6 bases, with 22 bases between. Germline V CDR1 and CDR2: MNHNY, SVGAGI (reference sequence). This CDR3 contains 15 residues. Here the CDR3 reads CASTFQTGPYGEQYF. Written as DNA, the CDR3 is TGTGCCAGCACTTTCCAGACAGGTCCCTACGGCGAGCAGTACTTC.

V is TRBV28 and J is TRBJ1-6; D gene ambiguous. This CDR3 comprises 17 residues. The germline V gene has CDR1 MDHEN and CDR2 SYDVKM. Between the trimmed V and J ends, which lost 3 bases and 7 bases, there was a span of 19 bases. The CDR3 loop is CASSFIAFDTNNSPLHF. The CDR3 DNA is TGTGCCAGCAGTTTTATTGCCTTCGACACAAACAATTCACCCCTCCACTTT.

V and J are TRBV19 and TRBJ2-7, with D maybe TRBD1 (6 bases). V shed 3 bases and J shed 8 bases, with 11 bases lying between them. The germline CDR1 and CDR2 sequences are LNHDA and SQIVND (reference sequence). The CDR3 has 12 residues. The DNA for the CDR3 is TGTGCCAGTAGTATGGGGGCCAACAAGCAGTACTTC. Translating gives CASSMGANKQYF.

The chain uses TRBV24-1 and TRBJ2-5; 12 nucleotides match TRBD1. The CDR3 consists of 15 residues. The junction had 7 bases not matched to a gene; V was cut back by 7 bases and J by 5 bases. Germline-derived CDR1 and CDR2 are KGHDR and SFDVKD. CDR3 amino acids: CATSPGQGAWETQYF. The DNA for the CDR3 is TGTGCCACCAGCCCGGGACAGGGGGCATGGGAGACCCAGTACTTC.

In this sample, this clone turned up a few times. This sequence joins TRBV3-1 (or the pseudogene TRBV3-2) and TRBJ2-1; 10 bases line up with TRBD1. The CDR3 is made up of 15 amino acids. Germline assignment: CDR1 LGHDT and CDR2 YNNKEL (reference sequence). Trimming removed 4 bases from V and 8 bases from J; junction bases left unmatched: 8. CDR3 protein: CASSLRQGATDEQFF. Here the CDR3 DNA reads TGTGCCAGCAGCCTCCGACAGGGGGCAACCGATGAGCAGTTCTTC.

V is TRBV5-4 and J is TRBJ1-1; 7 bases align to TRBD1. Looked up from germline, CDR1 is SGHNT and CDR2 is YYREEE (reference sequence). V shed 1 base and J 3 bases; nucleotides not matched to a gene: 3. The CDR3 length is 14 residues. The chain's CDR3 is CASSLTGAYTEAFF. The DNA of the CDR3 is TGTGCCAGCAGCTTGACAGGGGCGTACACTGAAGCTTTCTTT.

V gene TRBV7-9 combines with J gene TRBJ1-1; D might be TRBD1 (6 bases). Trimming left V 5 bases short and J 4 bases short, with 14 bases between. Germline assignment: CDR1 SEHNR and CDR2 FQNEAQ (reference sequence). The CDR3 extends over 14 amino acids. CDR3 loop: CASSRGGLGTEAFF. The CDR3 DNA reads as TGTGCCAGCAGCCGAGGGGGTCTGGGCACTGAAGCTTTCTTT.

CDR3: CASTRDRVFGYTF. The DNA of the CDR3 is TGTGCCAGCACCCGGGACAGGGTTTTTGGCTACACCTTC. The rearrangement joins TRBV6-5 to TRBJ1-2; 9 nucleotides match TRBD1. The germline V gene encodes CDR1 MNHEY and CDR2 SVGAGI. This CDR3 has 13 residues. The V segment lost 7 bases and the J segment 7 bases; nucleotides outside the gene matches: 7.